This TCR beta chain was found in a study of the immune and genomic landscape of osteosarcoma. Here immunoSEQ multiplex PCR was the method, and the copy in TCRdb shows in-frame clones only, minus some. The data contain over 1,000 clones, over 65% of them seen just once; the ten biggest clones take up more than 8%. Turning to this clone: Its specificity is not known.

Germline assignment: CDR1 MDHEN and CDR2 SYDVKM. This CDR3 is 15 amino acids long. V lost 3 bases and J 5 bases, leaving 13 bases between the germline ends. Study-wide results and caveats: Clonality was low: mean approximately 0.09, highest 0.3, suggesting limited expansion. Clonality was benchmarked against external normal skin and healthy blood data.

The sequence was obtained from a man younger than 45 with osteosarcoma. The rearrangement uses TRBV28 and TRBJ1-4; possible D gene TRBD1, 5 bases. Material for sequencing was primary tumor tissue from the femur. This CDR3 reads CASSLAGGGNEKLFF. The CDR3, as DNA: TGTGCCAGCAGTTTGGCCGGGGGTGGGAATGAAAAACTGTTTTTT.